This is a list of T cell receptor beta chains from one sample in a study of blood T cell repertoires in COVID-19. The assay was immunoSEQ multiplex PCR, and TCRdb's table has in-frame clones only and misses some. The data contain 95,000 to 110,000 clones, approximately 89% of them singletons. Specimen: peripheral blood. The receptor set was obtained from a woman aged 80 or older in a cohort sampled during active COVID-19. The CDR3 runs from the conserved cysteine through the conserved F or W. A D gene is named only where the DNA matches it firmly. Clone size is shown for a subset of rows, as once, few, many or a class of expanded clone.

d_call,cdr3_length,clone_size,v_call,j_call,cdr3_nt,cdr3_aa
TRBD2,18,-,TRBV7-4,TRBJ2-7,TGTGCCAGCAGCTTAGAAGCGGGAAGGCCGAGACCCTCCTACGAGCAGTACTTC,CASSLEAGRPRPSYEQYF
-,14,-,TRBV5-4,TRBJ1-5,TGTGCCAGCAGCCCGGGGGGAGGCAATCAGCCCCAGCATTTT,CASSPGGGNQPQHF
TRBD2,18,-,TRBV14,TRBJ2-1,TGTGCCAGCAGCCAAGATTGGGGGCTAGCGGGGGCCTACAATGAGCAGTTCTTC,CASSQDWGLAGAYNEQFF
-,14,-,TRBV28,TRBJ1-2,TGTGCCAGCAGTTGGGCCAGAGCTAACTATGGCTACACCTTC,CASSWARANYGYTF
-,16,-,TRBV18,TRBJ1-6,TGTGCCAGCTCACCGAGGTTACAGGACGGCAGTTCACCCCTCCACTTT,CASSPRLQDGSSPLHF
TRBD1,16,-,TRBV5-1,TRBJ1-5,TGCGCCAGCAGCTTGGGAGACAGGGGGCTAAATCAGCCCCAGCATTTT,CASSLGDRGLNQPQHF
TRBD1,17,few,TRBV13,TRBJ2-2,TGTGCCAGCAGCTTTGAATGGACAGGGGGCTTAACCGGGGAGCTGTTTTTT,CASSFEWTGGLTGELFF
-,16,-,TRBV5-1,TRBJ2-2,TGCGCCAGCAGTACCGGACAGAATCATATCACCGGGGAGCTGTTTTTT,CASSTGQNHITGELFF
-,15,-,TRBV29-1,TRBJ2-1,TGCAGCGTTGGAGGAGAAACCAGAACTTACAATGAGCAGTTCTTC,CSVGGETRTYNEQFF
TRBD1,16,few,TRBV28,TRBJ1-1,TGTGCCAGCAGCCTCGGGACAGGGGGCCTCATCACTGAAGCTTTCTTT,CASSLGTGGLITEAFF
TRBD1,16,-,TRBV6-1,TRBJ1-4,TGTGCCAGCAGTGATTATAAGGGACAGATTAATGAAAAACTGTTTTTT,CASSDYKGQINEKLFF
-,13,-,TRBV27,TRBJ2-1,TGTGCCAGCAGACCCTATCTAGTGGATGAGCAGTTCTTC,CASRPYLVDEQFF
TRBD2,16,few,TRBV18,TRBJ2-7,TGTGCCAGCTCACTCGCTAGCGGAGTGAGCTCCTACGAGCAGTACTTC,CASSLASGVSSYEQYF
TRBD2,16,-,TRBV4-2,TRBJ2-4,TGTGCCAGCAGCCAAGATAGCGGGGGGGCCCTGGACATTCAGTACTTC,CASSQDSGGALDIQYF
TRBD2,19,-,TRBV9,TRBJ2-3,TGTGCCAGCAGCGTGGGGATGACTAGCGGGAGGATTCGGACAGATACGCAGTATTTT,CASSVGMTSGRIRTDTQYF
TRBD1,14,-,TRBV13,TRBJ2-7,TGTGCCAGCAGGAAGGACAGGGGGCTGTACGAGCAGTACTTC,CASRKDRGLYEQYF
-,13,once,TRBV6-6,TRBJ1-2,TGTGCCAGCAGTCCACAGGGTCCGGCTGGCTACACCTTC,CASSPQGPAGYTF
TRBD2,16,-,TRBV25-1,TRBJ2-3,TGTGCCAGCAGTGATGGGCGTAGCGGGGGCACAGATACGCAGTATTTT,CASSDGRSGGTDTQYF
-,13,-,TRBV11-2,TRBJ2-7,TGTGCCAGCAGCTTAGGGTTTTCGGGCGAGCAGTACTTC,CASSLGFSGEQYF
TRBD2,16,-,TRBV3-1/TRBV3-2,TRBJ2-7,TGTGCCAGCAGCCGAGGACTAGCGGGGACCACCTACGAGCAGTACTTC,CASSRGLAGTTYEQYF
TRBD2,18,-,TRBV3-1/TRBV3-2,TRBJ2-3,TGTGCCAGCAGCCAAGATGGACTAGCGTTAATAAGCACAGATACGCAGTATTTT,CASSQDGLALISTDTQYF
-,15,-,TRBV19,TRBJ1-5,TGTGCCAGTAGTATAGATCGAGGGTTCAATCAGCCCCAGCATTTT,CASSIDRGFNQPQHF
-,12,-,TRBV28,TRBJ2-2,TGTGCCAGCAGTCTCCCGGCCGGGGAGCTGTTTTTT,CASSLPAGELFF
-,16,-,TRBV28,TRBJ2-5,TGTGCCAGCAGTTCCCTCCGCCCCGAGGCGGGAGAGACCCAGTACTTC,CASSSLRPEAGETQYF
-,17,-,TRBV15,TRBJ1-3,TGTGCCACCAGCAGAGATAATAATTTCCTCTCTGGAAACACCATATATTTT,CATSRDNNFLSGNTIYF
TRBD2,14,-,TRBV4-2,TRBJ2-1,TGTGCCAGCAGCGGGACTAGGTCGGTCAATGAGCAGTTCTTC,CASSGTRSVNEQFF
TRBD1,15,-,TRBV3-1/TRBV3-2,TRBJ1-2,TGTGCCAGCAGCCGGCAGGGGGGAGATACCTATGGCTACACCTTC,CASSRQGGDTYGYTF
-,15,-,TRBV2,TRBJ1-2,TGTGCCAGCAGTGTTTCCACAGGGCCTAACTATGGCTACACCTTC,CASSVSTGPNYGYTF
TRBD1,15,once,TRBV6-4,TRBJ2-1,TGTGCCAGCAGTGCCGGACAGGGAAGCTACAATGAGCAGTTCTTC,CASSAGQGSYNEQFF
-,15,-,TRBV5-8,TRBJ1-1,TGTGCCAGCAACAACCGGGGGGCCGTGGGGACTGAAGCTTTCTTT,CASNNRGAVGTEAFF
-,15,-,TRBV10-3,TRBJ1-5,TGTGCCATCAGTGAATCGGGGGACCCCAATCAGCCCCAGCATTTT,CAISESGDPNQPQHF
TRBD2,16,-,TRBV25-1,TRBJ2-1,TGTGCCAGCAGTGAAGGAGGCGGGGGGGCCTACAATGAGCAGTTCTTC,CASSEGGGGAYNEQFF
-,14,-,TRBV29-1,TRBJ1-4,TGCAGCGTTGTGGTTAACCAACCGGGGGAAAAACTGTTTTTT,CSVVVNQPGEKLFF
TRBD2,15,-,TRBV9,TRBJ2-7,TGTGCCAGCAGCGTAGGTCCGGGGGGGTCCTACGAGCAGTACTTC,CASSVGPGGSYEQYF
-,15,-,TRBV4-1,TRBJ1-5,TGCGCCAGCAGCCAACTGCAGAATAGCAATCAGCCCCAGCATTTT,CASSQLQNSNQPQHF
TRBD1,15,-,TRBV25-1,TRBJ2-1,TGTGCCAGCAGCCTCATCCAGGGGGCGGACAATGAGCAGTTCTTC,CASSLIQGADNEQFF
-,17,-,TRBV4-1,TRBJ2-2,TGCGCCAGCAGCCACCACGGACTTCGAGCAGACACCGGGGAGCTGTTTTTT,CASSHHGLRADTGELFF
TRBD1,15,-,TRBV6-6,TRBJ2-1,TGTGCCAGCAGTTACTCGAGGACAGGGGACAATGAGCAGTTCTTC,CASSYSRTGDNEQFF
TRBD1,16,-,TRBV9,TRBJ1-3,TGTGCCAGCAGCGTAGGAGCAGGGGGCTTGGGGAACACCATATATTTT,CASSVGAGGLGNTIYF
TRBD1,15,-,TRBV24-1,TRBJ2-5,TGTGCCACCTCGGCGCCGACAGGGGGCTATGAGACCCAGTACTTC,CATSAPTGGYETQYF
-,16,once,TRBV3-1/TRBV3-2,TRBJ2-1,TGTGCCAGCAGCCAAGAATTAATTAGCGGAAACAATGAGCAGTTCTTC,CASSQELISGNNEQFF